These 21 T cell receptor beta chains share one sample of origin, sequenced in a study of cytomegalovirus exposure and HLA in healthy donors. PCR primers comprised 60 Vbeta and 13 Jbeta primers. The method was immunoSEQ multiplex PCR; TCRdb's version includes in-frame clones alone and lacks a portion of them. The sample lists about 160,000 clones, roughly 77% occurring once. The sequenced sample was PBMCs. The receptors were gathered from a man between 18 and 35 years old in good health and CMV-seropositive.

The genes are TRBV30 and TRBJ2-5; 7 bases are a match to TRBD1. This CDR3 is 13 amino acids long. With V trimmed by 5 bases and J by 2 bases, 5 bases remained unmatched. Per the germline V gene, CDR1 is GTSNPN and CDR2 is SVGIG (reference sequence). The CDR3 sequence is CAWRARGQETQYF. The CDR3 region has the DNA TGTGCCTGGCGAGCCAGGGGGCAAGAGACCCAGTACTTC. Full variable domain (outside the CDR3, taken from reference TRBV30 and TRBJ2-5): SQTIHQWPATLVQPVGSPLSLECTVEGTSNPNLYWYRQAAGRGLQLLFYSVGIGQISSEVPQNLSASRPQDRQFILSSKKLLLSDSGFYLCAWRARGQETQYFGPGTRLLVL.

This clone turned up a few times. This chain connects TRBV7-9 to TRBJ1-1; maybe TRBD1 (5 bases). The CDR3 consists of 14 residues. Germline loops: CDR1 SEHNR, CDR2 FQNEAQ (reference sequence). V was cut by 1 base and J by 4 bases, with 10 bases left in between. The CDR3 reads CASSLDGRGTEAFF. Here the CDR3 DNA reads TGTGCCAGCAGCTTAGATGGTAGGGGCACTGAAGCTTTCTTT.

The gene calls are TRBV5-6 and TRBJ2-7, with D perhaps TRBD1 (5 bases). The CDR3 has 14 residues. Trimming pared 0 bases from V and 7 bases from J, leaving 14 bases between. Germline V gives CDR1 SGHDT, CDR2 YYEEEE. The DNA for the CDR3 is TGTGCCAGCAGCTTGGGTGGGCGCGCAGGGGAGCAGTACGTC. It specifies CASSLGGRAGEQYV.

J is TRBJ2-5 and V is TRBV19; 7 nucleotides match TRBD2. V shed 5 bases, J shed 7 bases, and the junction held 7 bases outside the gene matches. CDR1 and CDR2 from the germline V gene are LNHDA and SQIVND (reference sequence). This CDR3 has 13 residues. The CDR3 DNA sequence: TGTGCCAGTAGTTTTGGGGGGGAAGGGACCCAGTACTTC. Its protein product is CASSFGGEGTQYF. Complete variable domain (other parts from reference TRBV19 and TRBJ2-5): DGGITQSPKYLFRKEGQNVTLSCEQNLNHDAMYWYRQDPGQGLRLIYYSQIVNDFQKGDIAEGYSVSREKKESFPLTVTSAQKNPTAFYLCASSFGGEGTQYFGPGTRLLVL.

This CDR3 is CASSGGGPYNEQFF. CDR3 nucleotides: TGTGCCAGCAGCGGGGGGGGACCCTACAATGAGCAGTTCTTC. The gene calls are TRBV7-6 and TRBJ2-1, with 7 bases identical to TRBD2. This CDR3 is built from 14 residues. The germline CDR1 and CDR2 sequences are SGHVS and FNYEAQ. Trimming took 5 bases from V and 2 from J; bases not matched to a gene: 3. Drawing the rest from reference TRBV7-6 and TRBJ2-1, the complete variable domain is GAGVSQSPRYKVTKRGQDVALRCDPISGHVSLYWYRQALGQGPEFLTYFNYEAQQDKSGLPNDRFSAERPEGSISTLTIQRTEQRDSAMYRCASSGGGPYNEQFFGPGTRLTVL.

CDR3 in amino acids: CASRASAGTGELFF. The CDR3 nucleotides are TGCGCCAGCAGGGCTAGCGCGGGGACCGGGGAGCTGTTTTTT. This chain connects TRBV10-2 to TRBJ2-2, with D tentatively TRBD2 (6 bases). CDR3 length equals 14 residues. Trimming left V 6 bases short and J 5 bases short, with 13 bases between. Germline values: CDR1 WSHSY, CDR2 SAAADI.

The chain recombines TRBV29-1 with TRBJ2-3, with 11 bases lining up with TRBD2. CDR1 is SQVTM and CDR2 is ANQGSEA in the germline V gene. This CDR3 is 14 amino acids long. V was pared by 8 bases and J by 1 base, with 5 bases of the junction left unmatched. This CDR3 reads CSTSLAGGTDTQYF. The CDR3 nucleotides are TGCAGCACCTCACTAGCGGGGGGCACAGATACGCAGTATTTT.

This sequence joins TRBV5-6 and TRBJ2-7; TRBD1 aligns across 10 bases. Germline V gene sequence: CDR1 SGHDT, CDR2 YYEEEE. The CDR3 consists of 15 residues. V trimming: 4 bases; J trimming: 5 bases; junction bases outside the gene matches: 9. CDR3 region: CASSGPGTGVDEQYV. Written as DNA, the CDR3 is TGTGCCAGCAGCGGACCTGGGACAGGGGTTGACGAGCAGTACGTC.

There are a few counts of this clone. The chain combines TRBV9 with TRBJ2-1, with 12 bases that match TRBD1. The length of the CDR3 is 14 residues. The ends lost 2 bases at V and 9 bases at J; junction bases unmatched: 3. Per the germline V gene, CDR1 is SGDLS and CDR2 is YYNGEE. The CDR3 reads CASSVGTGGGEQFF. The DNA for the CDR3 is TGTGCCAGCAGCGTCGGGACAGGGGGCGGTGAGCAGTTCTTC.

This clone came up a few times. The sample contains more than one DNA sequence encoding this CDR3. This chain uses TRBV5-4 with TRBJ2-7, with D possibly TRBD2 on 6 matching bases. Germline loops: CDR1 SGHNT, CDR2 YYREEE (reference sequence). With 1 base removed from V and 0 bases from J, the gap between germline ends came to 17 bases. The CDR3 extends over 17 amino acids. The CDR3 sequence: CASSLRGRGTNSYEQYV. Written as DNA, the CDR3 is TGTGCCAGCAGCTTGCGGGGTCGCGGGACCAACTCCTACGAGCAGTACGTC.

The V call is TRBV6-1, the J call TRBJ1-6; D is uncertain. Germline V gene sequence: CDR1 MNHNS, CDR2 SASEGT. Trimming stripped 6 bases from V and 5 bases from J, with 8 bases between. This CDR3 has 13 residues. CDR3 sequence: CASRRVNNSPLHF. The CDR3 DNA follows: TGTGCCAGCAGAAGAGTAAATAATTCACCCCTCCACTTT.

This clone was counted a few times. The V call is TRBV6-1, the J call TRBJ1-5, with TRBD1 as a possible D gene (6 bases). Trimming cost V 4 bases and J 1 base, with 8 bases left between them. The germline CDR1 and CDR2 sequences are MNHNS and SASEGT. The CDR3 runs 14 residues. The CDR3 loop is CASSVQGSNQPQHF. CDR3 DNA sequence: TGTGCCAGCAGTGTTCAGGGGAGCAATCAGCCCCAGCATTTT.

The CDR3 sequence is CASSFPGEAFF. CDR3 in DNA: TGTGCCAGCAGCTTTCCCGGTGAAGCTTTCTTT. V is TRBV7-9 and J is TRBJ1-1, with D uncertain. V lost 3 bases to trimming and J lost 7 bases, with 6 bases between them. The germline V gene encodes CDR1 SEHNR and CDR2 FQNEAQ (reference sequence). The CDR3 spans 11 residues. Combining the CDR3 with reference TRBV7-9 and TRBJ1-1 gives the whole variable domain DTGVSQNPRHKITKRGQNVTFRCDPISEHNRLYWYRQTLGQGPEFLTYFQNEAQLEKSRLLSDRFSAERPKGSFSTLEIQRTEQGDSAMYLCASSFPGEAFFGQGTRLTVV.

This chain uses TRBV19 with TRBJ1-5, with a tentative D call TRBD1 (5 bases). CDR3 size: 14 residues. V gave up 2 bases and J gave up 4 bases, with 9 bases separating them. CDR1 and CDR2 (germline): LNHDA, SQIVND (reference sequence). CDR3 amino acids: CASSIQGYNQPQHF. The CDR3 DNA follows: TGTGCCAGTAGTATACAGGGTTATAATCAGCCCCAGCATTTT.

The chain combines TRBV30 with TRBJ2-5, with D perhaps TRBD2 (6 bases). CDR1 and CDR2 (germline): GTSNPN, SVGIG (reference sequence). V was cut by 0 bases and J by 2 bases, with 19 bases left in between. The CDR3 consists of 17 residues. As DNA, the CDR3 is TGTGCCTGGAGTGTGGGGCGGGGTGCCACGATTCAAGAGACCCAGTACTTC. It specifies CAWSVGRGATIQETQYF.

The V call is TRBV5-1, the J call TRBJ1-1; D is unclear. V was cut by 0 bases and J by 0 bases, with 9 bases left in between. The CDR3 has 15 residues. Germline CDR1 reads SGHRS; CDR2 reads YFSETQ. This chain's CDR3 is CASSLGGGMNTEAFF. DNA for the CDR3: TGCGCCAGCAGCTTGGGTGGAGGGATGAACACTGAAGCTTTCTTT.

The CDR3 region has the DNA TGTGCTAGTGGTTTGCAGGGAGGGAACACTGAAGCTTTCTTT. Amino acid sequence: CASGLQGGNTEAFF. V is TRBV12-5 and J is TRBJ1-1; D may be TRBD1 (5 bases). Germline assignment: CDR1 LGHNT and CDR2 FRNRAP. V lost 2 bases and J lost 1, with 8 bases in between. CDR3 length: 14 amino acids. Using reference TRBV12-5 and TRBJ1-1 for the parts outside the CDR3, the full variable domain is DARVTQTPRHKVTEMGQEVTMRCQPILGHNTVFWYRQTMMQGLELLAYFRNRAPLDDSGMPKDRFSAEMPDATLATLKIQPSEPRDSAVYFCASGLQGGNTEAFFGQGTRLTVV.

J is TRBJ2-5 and V is TRBV11-1; TRBD1 matches at 7 bases. Looked up from germline, CDR1 is SGHAT and CDR2 is FQDESV (reference sequence). This CDR3 spans 17 amino acids. V was pared by 4 bases and J by 0 bases, with 11 bases of the junction left unmatched. The CDR3 here is CASSSLARGPNQETQYF. The CDR3 nucleotides are TGTGCCAGCAGCTCCCTCGCGAGGGGGCCTAACCAAGAGACCCAGTACTTC. Supplemented by reference TRBV11-1 and TRBJ2-5, the full variable domain reads EAEVAQSPRYKITEKSQAVAFWCDPISGHATLYWYRQILGQGPELLVQFQDESVVDDSQLPKDRFSAERLKGVDSTLKIQPAELGDSAMYLCASSSLARGPNQETQYFGPGTRLLVL.

This chain connects TRBV5-6 to TRBJ2-7; 8 bases map to TRBD1. This CDR3 spans 14 amino acids. The germline V gene has CDR1 SGHDT and CDR2 YYEEEE. V trimming: 3 bases; J trimming: 4 bases; junction bases outside the gene matches: 6. CDR3 bases: TGTGCCAGCAGCTCCCCGGACAGGGCGTACGAGCAGTACGTC. It translates to CASSSPDRAYEQYV.

This clone was seen a few times. The chain combines TRBV23-1 with TRBJ1-3, with D uncertain. TRBV23-1 is designated an ORF whose function remains uncertain. This CDR3 spans 16 amino acids. V shed 7 bases and J shed 1 base, with 17 bases lying between them. CDR3 nucleotides: TGCGCCAGCACTCCCGAGACAAGAACTTCTGGAAACACCATATATTTT. Encoded protein: CASTPETRTSGNTIYF.

The J gene is TRBJ2-2, the V gene TRBV19; TRBD2 is a possible D gene (5 bases). The CDR3 consists of 16 residues. Germline values: CDR1 LNHDA, CDR2 SQIVND (reference sequence). With 4 bases removed from V and 1 base from J, the gap between germline ends came to 13 bases. The CDR3 reads CASSRSREQNTGELFF. In DNA, the CDR3 is TGTGCCAGTAGTAGATCGAGGGAGCAGAACACCGGGGAGCTGTTTTTT.